This T cell receptor (beta chain) was recovered during a study of OX40 agonist ivuxolimab in advanced cancers. Background on the study: Each dose-escalation patient presented with hepatocellular carcinoma, melanoma, renal cell or head and neck cancer. Study conclusions and caveats: Dose levels from 0.1 to 3.0 mg/kg saw CD4+ and CD8+ blood T cells expand clonally by week 6.

TCRdb's copy holds only in-frame clones and misses some; the assay was immunoSEQ multiplex PCR. The data contain 50,000 or so clones, roughly 93% of them seen just once; the ten biggest clones take up roughly a quarter. The CDR3 is 15 residues long. Trimming removed 0 bases from V and 3 bases from J, with 10 bases in between. Germline CDR1 and CDR2: SGDLS and YYNGEE. This clone was detected only once. Its antigen is undetermined. Enrollment shut out patients with autoimmune disease history or systemic immunosuppression. With baseline, cycle 4 day 1, and cycle 7 day 1 as timepoints, blood was sampled. This material consisted of CD4+ or CD8+ T cells sorted from blood, taken in a trial of the OX40 agonist ivuxolimab. The V and J genes are TRBV9 and TRBJ2-1; D remains unclear. This TCR was sampled from an adult with an advanced solid tumor such as melanoma, head and neck, liver or kidney cancer. The CDR3 coding sequence is TGTGCCAGCAGCGTAGGTGTGAGTAGCTACAATGAGCAGTTCTTC. It codes for CASSVGVSSYNEQFF.